This is a list of T cell receptor beta chains from one sample in a study of shared clonotypes between healthy human individuals. Method: immunoSEQ multiplex PCR; TCRdb's copy keeps in-frame clones and lacks some. The table includes 2 million to 2.5 million clones, more than 80% detected once. The sequenced sample consisted of naive CD4+ T cells from PBMCs. These receptors all stem from a man between 18 and 29 years old in good health. Some clones in this sample may be carry-over from other donors' samples. The CDR3 runs from the conserved cysteine through the conserved F or W. The order of the fields is V gene, D gene, CDR3 protein. A D gene is named only where the DNA matches it firmly.

v_call: TRBV19; d_call: NA; cdr3_aa: CASPAGPPPTF
v_call: TRBV27; d_call: TRBD1; cdr3_aa: CASYPGTGTYEQYF
v_call: TRBV25-1; d_call: TRBD1; cdr3_aa: CASRGGTYNEQFF
v_call: TRBV5-6; d_call: NA; cdr3_aa: CASSPTPVNTGELFF
v_call: TRBV5-1; d_call: TRBD2; cdr3_aa: CASSLGLAGGELFF
v_call: TRBV4-1; d_call: TRBD2; cdr3_aa: CASSQGLAGAGGGETQYF
v_call: TRBV4-1; d_call: TRBD2; cdr3_aa: CASSQEQWGGSYNEQFF
v_call: TRBV10-3; d_call: TRBD1; cdr3_aa: CAISERTGAYGYTF
v_call: TRBV5-1; d_call: TRBD2; cdr3_aa: CASSYLAGVPDTQYF
v_call: TRBV2; d_call: NA; cdr3_aa: CASLPITGEQYF
v_call: TRBV6-1; d_call: TRBD1; cdr3_aa: CASNENRGIGEKLFF
v_call: TRBV11-2; d_call: NA; cdr3_aa: CASSVQMNTGELFF
v_call: TRBV18; d_call: TRBD2; cdr3_aa: CASSPGLAEETQYF
v_call: TRBV27; d_call: NA; cdr3_aa: CASSLSRDYNYGYTF
v_call: TRBV28; d_call: NA; cdr3_aa: CASHDRFRANYGYTF
v_call: TRBV10-3; d_call: TRBD1; cdr3_aa: CATLSGTGSTDTQYF
v_call: TRBV5-5; d_call: NA; cdr3_aa: CASSLARGNQPQHF
v_call: TRBV2; d_call: NA; cdr3_aa: CARGGQRDGLFF
v_call: TRBV7-3; d_call: NA; cdr3_aa: CASSLGGPSNGYTF
v_call: TRBV5-4; d_call: NA; cdr3_aa: CASSSYGVEFF
v_call: TRBV27; d_call: TRBD2; cdr3_aa: CASSLRAGGVDTQYF
v_call: TRBV25-1; d_call: NA; cdr3_aa: CASSGRGNTDTQYF
v_call: TRBV5-1; d_call: NA; cdr3_aa: CASSMDSLIYNEQFF
v_call: TRBV9; d_call: NA; cdr3_aa: CASSVDSGSGNTIYF
v_call: TRBV7-9; d_call: NA; cdr3_aa: CASSLTTGYNEQFF
v_call: TRBV20-1; d_call: TRBD1; cdr3_aa: CSSGDSYGYTF
v_call: TRBV21-1; d_call: NA; cdr3_aa: CASSPRDRGETQYF
v_call: TRBV28; d_call: TRBD2; cdr3_aa: CASKRGGSGGTGELFF
v_call: TRBV29-1; d_call: NA; cdr3_aa: CSFRQFQETQYF